These 12 T cell receptor beta chains share one sample of origin, sequenced in a study of T cell therapy after organ transplantation. The antigens these receptors bind are not known. Time point meaning: 4-8 weeks after completion of therapy. Sequenced by immunoSEQ multiplex PCR; TCRdb stores in-frame clones only, minus some. The data hold about 6,000 clones, with 74% observed a single time. The sample in question was CD8+ T cells from blood, obtained after autologous CMV-specific T cell therapy. The receptor source for this set is a human patient who had received a solid organ transplant and had CMV disease. Some T cells may possibly be graft donor cells.

The gene calls are TRBV7-3 and TRBJ2-1, with a tentative D call TRBD2 (6 bases). From germline, CDR1 is SGHTA and CDR2 FQGTGA. Trimming pared 2 bases from V and 6 bases from J, leaving 11 bases between. CDR3 length: 14 residues. CDR3 in DNA: TGTGCCAGCAGCTTATATGTGGGGGGCAATGAGCAGTTCTTC. Its translation: CASSLYVGGNEQFF.

V and J are TRBV11-2 and TRBJ2-1, with 9 bases lining up with TRBD2. The CDR3 is made up of 14 amino acids. Trimming cost V 0 bases and J 10 bases; bases outside gene matches: 4. Germline CDR1 reads SGHAT; CDR2 reads FQNNGV. CDR3 coding DNA: TGTGCCAGCAGCTTAGAACTAGCGGGTCAAGAGCAGTTCTTC. Its protein is CASSLELAGQEQFF.

This clone came up a few times. The chain combines TRBV7-9 with TRBJ2-1; possible D gene TRBD1, 7 bases. CDR3 size: 15 residues. In germline, CDR1 is SEHNR, CDR2 FQNEAQ (reference sequence). Trimming removed 5 bases at V and 3 bases at J, with 14 bases between. As DNA, the CDR3 is TGTGCCAGCAGCCAGGGGGGTGTCCTCTACAATGAGCAGTTCTTC. This codes for CASSQGGVLYNEQFF.

The rearrangement links TRBV28 to TRBJ1-2; D is perhaps TRBD1 (6 bases). Per germline, CDR1 MDHEN and CDR2 SYDVKM. V was pared by 6 bases and J by 8 bases, with 16 bases between. The CDR3 is made up of 13 amino acids. CDR3 residues: CASRPGTGGGYTF. CDR3 in DNA: TGTGCCAGCAGACCCGGCACCGGGGGCGGCTACACCTTC.

In this sample, this clone turned up a few times. The chain uses TRBV28 and TRBJ2-7, with 7 bases identical to TRBD1. Trimming cost V 11 bases and J 0 bases; bases outside gene matches: 4. This CDR3 spans 12 amino acids. CDR1 and CDR2 (germline): MDHEN, SYDVKM. The CDR3 DNA is TGTGCCGCCAGGGGGAACTCCTACGAGCAGTACTTC. Amino acid sequence: CAARGNSYEQYF.

This clone is medium-sized. The CDR3 DNA reads TGTGCCAGCAGCTCGACTAGCGGGAGGTTGAATGAGCAGTTCTTC. This gives the protein CASSSTSGRLNEQFF. The chain carries TRBV7-9 and TRBJ2-1; 13 positions match TRBD2. The CDR3 consists of 15 residues. Germline CDR1 is SEHNR and CDR2 is FQNEAQ (reference sequence). The V and J ends lost 4 bases and 7 bases, in that order; junction bases with no gene match: 4.

This clone has just one count. The chain couples TRBV9 to TRBJ2-7; D is possibly TRBD2 (6 bases). Deletions cut 0 bases from V and 3 bases from J, with 16 bases between. This CDR3 contains 16 residues. Germline-derived CDR1 and CDR2 are SGDLS and YYNGEE. This chain's CDR3 is CASSVGVSGAGYEQYF. For the CDR3, the DNA is TGTGCCAGCAGCGTAGGAGTGTCGGGAGCCGGCTACGAGCAGTACTTC.

The chain uses TRBV4-2 and TRBJ2-7, with D maybe TRBD2 (6 bases). Trimming took off 4 bases at V and 3 bases at J, with 16 bases between the two ends. This CDR3 has 15 residues. The germline gives CDR1 LGHNA, CDR2 YNFKEQ. The DNA for the CDR3 is TGTGCCAGCAGCCCAGGGCGGGAAGGGTACTACGAGCAGTACTTC. Amino acid sequence: CASSPGREGYYEQYF.

The genes are TRBV27 and TRBJ1-2, with 12 bases aligning to TRBD1. CDR3 length: 16 residues. The germline V gene encodes CDR1 MNHEY and CDR2 SMNVEV (reference sequence). The junction had 10 bases not matched to a gene; V was cut back by 6 bases and J by 5 bases. DNA for the CDR3: TGTGCCAGCAGACCGGGACAGGGGGCTTTTGGGTATGGCTACACCTTC. Amino acids: CASRPGQGAFGYGYTF.

This clone has just one count. The rearrangement uses TRBV6-9 and TRBJ2-1; D not certain. CDR1 is MNHGY and CDR2 is SVAAGI in the germline V gene. Trimming removed 7 bases from V and 3 bases from J, with 10 bases in between. The CDR3 is 13 residues long. In DNA form, the CDR3 reads TGTGCCAGCAAACTTCGCCTCTACAATGAGCAGTTCTTC. Translated, it gives CASKLRLYNEQFF.

CDR3 sequence: CASSLARYEQYF. CDR3 in DNA: TGTGCCAGCAGCTTAGCTCGGTACGAGCAGTACTTC. This chain connects TRBV7-9 to TRBJ2-7; no clear D gene. Germline CDR1 and CDR2: SEHNR and FQNEAQ (reference sequence). V was pared by 0 bases and J by 4 bases, with 4 bases between. CDR3 size: 12 residues.

V gene TRBV28 combines with J gene TRBJ2-5, with 11 bases matching TRBD2. V lost 5 bases, J lost 4 bases, and 18 bases stayed unmatched. Germline V gives CDR1 MDHEN, CDR2 SYDVKM. The CDR3 totals 19 residues. The CDR3 region has the DNA TGTGCCAGCAGTCGAGGTTTGGAACTAGCGGGGGAAGGGATAGAGACCCAGTACTTC. Encoded protein: CASSRGLELAGEGIETQYF.